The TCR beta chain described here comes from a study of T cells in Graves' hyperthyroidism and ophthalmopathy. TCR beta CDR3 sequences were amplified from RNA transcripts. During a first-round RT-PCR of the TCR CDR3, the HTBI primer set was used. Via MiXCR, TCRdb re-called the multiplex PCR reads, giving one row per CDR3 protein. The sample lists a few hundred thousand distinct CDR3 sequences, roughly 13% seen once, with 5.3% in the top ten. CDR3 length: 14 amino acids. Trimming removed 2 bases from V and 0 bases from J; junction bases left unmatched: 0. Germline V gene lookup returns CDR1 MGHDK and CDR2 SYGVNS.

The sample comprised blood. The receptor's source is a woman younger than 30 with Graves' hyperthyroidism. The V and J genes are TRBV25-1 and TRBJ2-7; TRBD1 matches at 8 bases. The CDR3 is CASSEQGASYEQYF. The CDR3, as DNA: TGTGCCAGCAGTGAACAGGGGGCCTCCTACGAGCAGTACTTC.